A single sample gave rise to the 19 T cell receptor beta chains below, sequenced in a study of blood T cell repertoires in COVID-19. The data were produced by immunoSEQ multiplex PCR, yet TCRdb's version contains in-frame clones alone and is incomplete. Of about 230,000 clones in the sample, around 88% were seen once. Sequenced: PBMCs or T cells enriched from blood (not recorded which). The receptors were gathered from a woman in her thirties or forties with acute COVID-19.

The rearrangement links TRBV10-2 to TRBJ1-2; no firm D call. Trimming removed 8 bases from V and 2 bases from J, with 15 bases in between. In germline, CDR1 is WSHSY, CDR2 SAAADI. This CDR3 is 14 amino acids long. DNA for the CDR3: TGCGCCAGCTCCGATCCGGGGAACAACTATGGCTACACCTTC. It specifies CASSDPGNNYGYTF.

V is TRBV14 and J is TRBJ1-4; 8 bases align to TRBD1. Germline assignment: CDR1 SGHDN and CDR2 FVKESK. The CDR3 is made up of 15 amino acids. V gave up 2 bases and J gave up 8 bases; unmatched junction bases: 7. The CDR3 DNA reads TGTGCCAGCAGCCAACAGACAGGGGCTCGGGAAAAACTGTTTTTT. It encodes CASSQQTGAREKLFF.

This chain connects TRBV28 to TRBJ1-5, with 7 nucleotides matching TRBD1. CDR1 MDHEN and CDR2 SYDVKM come from the germline V gene. This CDR3 region has 14 residues. Trimming cost V 2 bases and J 4 bases; bases outside gene matches: 2. CDR3 loop: CASSLGRGNQPQHF. The CDR3 DNA sequence: TGTGCCAGCAGTTTAGGCAGGGGGAATCAGCCCCAGCATTTT.

This chain links TRBV18 with TRBJ2-1; the D gene is possibly TRBD1 (5 bases). CDR1 and CDR2 (germline): KGHSH, LQKENI. The ends were cut back, 4 bases at V and 10 bases at J, with 17 bases in the middle. The CDR3 consists of 14 residues. The CDR3 loop is CASSQGPSPGEQFF. The CDR3 DNA reads as TGTGCCAGCTCACAAGGACCCTCACCAGGGGAGCAGTTCTTC.

The chain combines TRBV19 with TRBJ2-5; D uncertain. Trimming pared 4 bases from V and 4 bases from J, leaving 13 bases between. The CDR3 spans 14 residues. CDR1 and CDR2 (germline): LNHDA, SQIVND (reference sequence). This CDR3 is CASSTSGGPETQYF. As DNA, the CDR3 is TGTGCCAGTAGTACGTCCGGCGGCCCAGAGACCCAGTACTTC. The full variable domain, completed using reference TRBV19 and TRBJ2-5, is DGGITQSPKYLFRKEGQNVTLSCEQNLNHDAMYWYRQDPGQGLRLIYYSQIVNDFQKGDIAEGYSVSREKKESFPLTVTSAQKNPTAFYLCASSTSGGPETQYFGPGTRLLVL.

The sample holds a few counts of this clone. The chain joins TRBV20-1 to TRBJ1-5; D remains ambiguous. Germline V gene data show CDR1 as DFQATT and CDR2 as SNEGSKA (reference sequence). The CDR3 length is 13 residues. Deletions cut 3 bases from V and 3 bases from J, with 9 bases between. For the CDR3, the DNA is TGCAGTGCTAGTATACAGTACAATCAGCCCCAGCATTTT. It encodes CSASIQYNQPQHF.

This clone was recorded once. The chain uses TRBV18 and TRBJ1-3; 12 bases are shared with TRBD1. J was trimmed by 4 bases and V by 5 bases; bases with no gene match: 12. The CDR3 length is 18 residues. Germline values: CDR1 KGHSH, CDR2 LQKENI. The DNA for the CDR3 is TGTGCCAGCTCATCAAATATACCGGGACAGGGGGCCGGAAACACCATATATTTT. Its protein product is CASSSNIPGQGAGNTIYF. Filled out from reference TRBV18 and TRBJ1-3, the complete variable domain reads NAGVMQNPRHLVRRRGQEARLRCSPMKGHSHVYWYRQLPEEGLKFMVYLQKENIIDESGMPKERFSAEFPKEGPSILRIQQVVRGDSAAYFCASSSNIPGQGAGNTIYFGEGSWLTVV.

The chain recombines TRBV3-1 (or the pseudogene TRBV3-2) with TRBJ1-6; possibly TRBD1 for D (6 bases). Germline-derived CDR1 and CDR2 are LGHDT and YNNKEL (reference sequence). CDR3 length: 17 residues. V was shortened by 1 base and J by 7 bases, with 17 bases between the two germline ends. In nucleotides, the CDR3 is TGTGCCAGCAGCCAAGGTGGGTGGGGGCTAATAAATTCACCCCTCCACTTT. Amino acids: CASSQGGWGLINSPLHF.

V usage is TRBV7-9 and J usage is TRBJ2-3; tentative D call: TRBD1 (5 bases). The V and J ends lost 3 bases and 5 bases respectively, with 6 bases between them. The length of the CDR3 is 12 residues. The germline gives CDR1 SEHNR, CDR2 FQNEAQ (reference sequence). The DNA for the CDR3 is TGTGCCAGCAGCTTTACAGGAGATACGCAGTATTTT. This encodes CASSFTGDTQYF. Combining the CDR3 with reference TRBV7-9 and TRBJ2-3 gives the whole variable domain DTGVSQNPRHKITKRGQNVTFRCDPISEHNRLYWYRQTLGQGPEFLTYFQNEAQLEKSRLLSDRFSAERPKGSFSTLEIQRTEQGDSAMYLCASSFTGDTQYFGPGTRLTVL.

The genes are TRBV11-2 and TRBJ2-1, with 9 nucleotides matching TRBD1. CDR3 size: 17 residues. The germline CDR1 and CDR2 sequences are SGHAT and FQNNGV. Germline trimming cut 4 bases from V and 0 bases from J; bases unmatched to any gene: 7. The CDR3 nucleotides are TGTGCCAGCAGCTCGGGAGGACAGGGGAGCTCCTACAATGAGCAGTTCTTC. Translating it yields CASSSGGQGSSYNEQFF.

The chain uses TRBV19 and TRBJ1-5; TRBD1 matches at 9 bases. The CDR3 is 17 residues long. V trimming: 5 bases; J trimming: 2 bases; junction bases outside the gene matches: 10. Germline CDR1 and CDR2: LNHDA and SQIVND (reference sequence). The CDR3 nucleotides are TGTGCCAGTAGTTTACCGGGACAGGGTAGAGGCAATCAGCCCCAGCATTTT. Translation gives CASSLPGQGRGNQPQHF.

The rearrangement links TRBV5-1 to TRBJ1-1; the match to TRBD1 covers 7 bases. V shed 3 bases and J 5 bases; nucleotides not matched to a gene: 7. The CDR3 loop spans 14 amino acids. Germline V gene data show CDR1 as SGHRS and CDR2 as YFSETQ. The CDR3 DNA reads TGCGCCAGCAGCTGGACACAGGGGCAGACTGAAGCTTTCTTT. It yields the protein CASSWTQGQTEAFF.

This chain joins TRBV4-2 and TRBJ1-4; 7 positions match TRBD1. The trim removed 1 base at V and 4 bases at J, leaving 3 bases unmatched. Germline CDR1 and CDR2: LGHNA and YNFKEQ. CDR3 length: 15 residues. CDR3 amino acids: CASSQGQGLNEKLFF. Written as DNA, the CDR3 is TGTGCCAGCAGCCAAGGACAGGGACTTAATGAAAAACTGTTTTTT.

The genes are TRBV28 and TRBJ1-6; tentative D call: TRBD1 (5 bases). This CDR3 is built from 14 residues. V lost 2 bases and J lost 10, with 12 bases in between. Germline V gene data show CDR1 as MDHEN and CDR2 as SYDVKM. CDR3 residues: CASSLGATNSPLHF. For the CDR3, the DNA is TGTGCCAGCAGTTTAGGGGCCACAAACTCACCCCTCCACTTT.

CDR3 sequence reads: CASSLRQGPNSPLHF. CDR3 nucleotides: TGTGCCAGCAGCTTACGACAGGGTCCCAATTCACCCCTCCACTTT. The chain employs TRBV7-2 and TRBJ1-6, with 7 nucleotides matching TRBD1. V lost 2 bases to trimming and J lost 7 bases; unmatched junction nucleotides: 5. The CDR3 consists of 15 residues. Germline-derived CDR1 and CDR2 are SGHTA and FQGNSA.

Written as DNA, the CDR3 is TGCGCCAGCAGCAGGGGACAGGGGGAGACCCAGTACTTC. This gives the protein CASSRGQGETQYF. The chain recombines TRBV5-1 with TRBJ2-5; TRBD1 agrees at 10 bases. CDR3 size: 13 residues. Looked up from germline, CDR1 is SGHRS and CDR2 is YFSETQ. V dropped 4 bases and J dropped 5; count of bases not matched to a gene: 2.

The chain joins TRBV9 to TRBJ1-2; no firm D call. V shed 4 bases and J shed 2 bases, with 9 bases lying between them. This CDR3 contains 13 residues. The germline gives CDR1 SGDLS, CDR2 YYNGEE. The CDR3 DNA reads TGTGCCAGCAGCCCCACTTACAACTATGGCTACACCTTC. This translates into CASSPTYNYGYTF.

V gene TRBV10-3 combines with J gene TRBJ2-1; perhaps TRBD1 as D (6 bases). The germline V gene encodes CDR1 ENHRY and CDR2 SYGVKD. Trimming removed 2 bases from V and 6 bases from J, with 14 bases in between. The CDR3 runs to 15 residues. For the CDR3, the DNA is TGTGCCATCAGTGAGCGAGACCAGGGGACCAATGAGCAGTTCTTC. Protein sequence: CAISERDQGTNEQFF.

CDR3 sequence reads: CASSLGKGRQETQYF. The CDR3 nucleotides are TGTGCCAGCAGCTTGGGGAAGGGGAGGCAAGAGACCCAGTACTTC. This chain uses TRBV5-4 with TRBJ2-5; D possibly corresponds to TRBD2 (6 bases). Germline V gene lookup returns CDR1 SGHNT and CDR2 YYREEE (reference sequence). This CDR3 contains 15 residues. V was shortened by 0 bases and J by 2 bases, with 11 bases between the two germline ends.